This T cell receptor beta chain is from a study of shared clonotypes between healthy human individuals (dated by TCRdb to 2019 to 2021). Context from the whole study: Two women and a few men aged 18 to 49 years were included in the cohort. For each donor, CD4 naive and CD4 memory were each given three plates, CD8 naive was given two plates, and CD8 memory was given one plate. The study deeply sequenced blood TCR repertoires of 5 or 6 healthy adults to estimate repertoire size and the extent of clonotype sharing between individuals. To increase sequencing depth and limit assay-specific biases, TCR repertoire library preparation and sequencing were carried out by different laboratories using diverse techniques. Between about 0.9 and 8.9 billion PBMCs per donor were obtained by leukapheresis. Results and caveats for the whole study, not just this receptor: Incomplete sequencing was indicated by rarefaction of sorted-subset datasets, despite the large sequencing depth. The small number of donors limited the genetic and exposure-history diversity represented. Pairwise subsampling led to the expectation that sequencing depth would affect the degree of clonotype sharing among donors. Across a few donors, approximately 4.9% of naive CD4, approximately 3.5% of naive CD8, under 2.5% of memory CD4, and 0.4% of memory CD8 clonotypes were shared. Naive subsets generally had larger estimated clonotype richness than memory subsets did. Compared with non-shared clonotypes, the clonotypes found in all four sorted-subset donors had higher generation probabilities. Sampling was restricted to blood, and TCR repertoires in tissues likely differ from the TCR repertoires found in blood.

Using the deep immunoSEQ assay, TCR CDR3 regions were amplified from genomic DNA by multiplex PCR. Genomic DNA extracted from each cell subset was distributed evenly over all wells of several immunoSEQ 96-well plates, and each plate served as one replicate. Each replicate PCR for sorted subsets received 150 to 250 ng genomic DNA, equal to about 30,000 T cell genomes. The purified libraries were quantified using a Qubit 3.0 fluorometer, sized with a Bioanalyzer 2100, and then quantified again using the KAPA Library Quantification kit. Every immunoSEQ 96-well plate was sequenced on a separate single-read 150-cycle Illumina NextSeq 550 flow cell. On the authors' methods: The immunoSEQ output contained only junctional sequences without quality scores, so filtering could not match that applied to full-length reads. Sequences were annotated with PyIR, a Python wrapper for IgBLAST v1.9, and V/J genes and CDR3 were assigned using IMGT germline references. Reads were filtered out if the reads had weak V/J assignments (E-value above 1e-6), no CDR3, stop codons, out-of-frame junctions, or ambiguous translated residues. V3J clonotypes were defined by identical inferred V gene, J gene, and CDR3 amino acid sequence. The percentage overlap between two repertoires was calculated by dividing the number of shared unique clonotypes by the size of the smaller repertoire. Three approaches were used to assess repertoire richness: RTK rarefaction, the Chao1 estimator, and Recon v2.1 estimates of unobserved clonotypes. Generation probabilities were computed with OLGA for all TCRbeta clonotypes obtained by the gDNA method from several donors. Held by TCRdb, this immuneACCESS table contains in-frame sequences only and omits some clones. Under half of the omission traces to an unresolved V gene where checked; the cause of the rest is unknown. V, J and clone size reflect that table, while D and trimming were determined from the DNA. The sample table lists approximately 640,000 clones, 60% to 80% of them with a count of one. Approximately 1.8% of the sample is taken by the ten largest.

The donors were healthy, HIV-negative adults with no recently reported acute infections or vaccinations. Every donor was a Caucasian adult living in Nashville, Tennessee, USA. CD4+ T cells were enriched by magnetic negative selection; naive cells were then positively selected on CD45RA, and the negative fraction formed the memory subset. Blood was obtained by leukapheresis, after which PBMCs were separated by Ficoll-Histopaque density gradient centrifugation and cryopreserved in liquid nitrogen vapor phase. Analytical flow cytometry was used to check the purity and quantity of each magnetically sorted T cell population. Each sorted fraction had its genomic DNA isolated and then quantified by UV absorbance on a Nanodrop 2000c. CDR1 and CDR2 are read off the germline V gene as SGHRS and YFSETQ. The CDR3 goes from the cysteine to the phenylalanine over 15 residues. This entry keeps only the CDR3 DNA: 45 bases, framed from base 1. Trimming takes 4 bases from V and 4 bases from J, and the germline ends sit 15 bases apart.

The table lists this clone with a few counts. Its antigen is unknown. No much larger clonotype is one base removed from it; base qualities were not supplied. Other DNA variants within this sample encode the same CDR3. Recombination joined TRBV5-1 with TRBJ2-1; a weak D assignment points to TRBD1 (5 bases agree). The receptor was isolated from a woman in her twenties or thirties in good health. Source material: memory CD4+ T cells sorted from blood. Explained via the paper, the cell subset or site label denotes: CD45RA-negative fraction. The CDR3 protein: CASSQSSGAYNEQFF. In nucleotides, the sequence is TGCGCCAGCAGCCAGTCAAGTGGGGCATACAATGAGCAGTTCTTC.